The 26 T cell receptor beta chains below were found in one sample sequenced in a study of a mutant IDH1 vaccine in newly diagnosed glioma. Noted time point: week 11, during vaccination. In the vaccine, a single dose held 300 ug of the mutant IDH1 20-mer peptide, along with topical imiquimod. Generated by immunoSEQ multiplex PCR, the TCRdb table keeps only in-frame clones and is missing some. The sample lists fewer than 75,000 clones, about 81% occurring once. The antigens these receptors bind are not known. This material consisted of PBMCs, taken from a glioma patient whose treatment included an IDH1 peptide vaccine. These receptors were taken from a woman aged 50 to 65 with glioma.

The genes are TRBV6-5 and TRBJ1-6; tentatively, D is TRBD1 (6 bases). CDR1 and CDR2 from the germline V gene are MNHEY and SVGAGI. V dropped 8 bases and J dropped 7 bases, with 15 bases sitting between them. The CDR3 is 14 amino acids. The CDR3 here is CASDSGQLNSPLHF. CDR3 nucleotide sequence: TGTGCCAGCGACTCTGGACAGTTGAATTCACCCCTCCACTTT.

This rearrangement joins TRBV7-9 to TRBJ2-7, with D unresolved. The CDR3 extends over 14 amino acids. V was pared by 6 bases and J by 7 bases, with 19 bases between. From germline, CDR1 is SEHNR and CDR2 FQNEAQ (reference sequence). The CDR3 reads CASSPFTANLEQYF. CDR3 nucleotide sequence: TGTGCCAGCAGTCCCTTTACAGCTAATTTGGAGCAGTACTTC. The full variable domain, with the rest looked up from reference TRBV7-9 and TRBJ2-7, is DTGVSQNPRHKITKRGQNVTFRCDPISEHNRLYWYRQTLGQGPEFLTYFQNEAQLEKSRLLSDRFSAERPKGSFSTLEIQRTEQGDSAMYLCASSPFTANLEQYFGPGTRLTVT.

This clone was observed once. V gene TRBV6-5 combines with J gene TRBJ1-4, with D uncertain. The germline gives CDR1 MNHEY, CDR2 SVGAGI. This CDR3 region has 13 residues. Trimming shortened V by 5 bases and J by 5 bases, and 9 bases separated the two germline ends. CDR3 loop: CASSRDRNEKLFF. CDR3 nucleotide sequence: TGTGCCAGCAGTAGGGATCGGAATGAAAAACTGTTTTTT.

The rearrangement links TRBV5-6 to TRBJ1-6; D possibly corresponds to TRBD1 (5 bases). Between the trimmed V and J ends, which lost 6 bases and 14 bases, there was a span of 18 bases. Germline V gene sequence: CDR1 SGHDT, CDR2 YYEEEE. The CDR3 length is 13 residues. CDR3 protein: CASTPRGAASLHF. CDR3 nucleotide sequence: TGTGCCAGCACCCCGAGGGGTGCCGCATCCCTCCACTTT.

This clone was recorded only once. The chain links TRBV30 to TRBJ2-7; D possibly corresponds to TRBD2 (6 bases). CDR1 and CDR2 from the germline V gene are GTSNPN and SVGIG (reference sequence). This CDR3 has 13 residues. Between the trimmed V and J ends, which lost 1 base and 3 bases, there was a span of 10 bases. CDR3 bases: TGTGCCTGGAGTGGCAGGACTAACTACGAGCAGTACTTC. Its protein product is CAWSGRTNYEQYF.

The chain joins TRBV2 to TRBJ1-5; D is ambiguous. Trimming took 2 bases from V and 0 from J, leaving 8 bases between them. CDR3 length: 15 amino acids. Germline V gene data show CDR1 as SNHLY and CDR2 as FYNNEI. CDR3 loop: CASSESGYSNQPQHF. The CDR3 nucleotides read TGTGCCAGCAGTGAATCAGGTTATAGCAATCAGCCCCAGCATTTT.

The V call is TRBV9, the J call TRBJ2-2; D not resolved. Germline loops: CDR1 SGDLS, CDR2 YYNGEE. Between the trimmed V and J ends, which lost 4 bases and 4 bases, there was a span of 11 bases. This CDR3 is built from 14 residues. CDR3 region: CASSPGPSTGELFF. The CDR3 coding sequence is TGTGCCAGCAGCCCAGGACCTAGCACCGGGGAGCTGTTTTTT.

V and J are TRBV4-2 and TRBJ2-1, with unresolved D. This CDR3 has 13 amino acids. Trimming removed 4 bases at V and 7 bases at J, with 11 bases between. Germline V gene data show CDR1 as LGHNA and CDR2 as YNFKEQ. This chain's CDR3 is CASSRNLENEQFF. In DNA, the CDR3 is TGTGCCAGCAGCCGAAACTTGGAAAATGAGCAGTTCTTC.

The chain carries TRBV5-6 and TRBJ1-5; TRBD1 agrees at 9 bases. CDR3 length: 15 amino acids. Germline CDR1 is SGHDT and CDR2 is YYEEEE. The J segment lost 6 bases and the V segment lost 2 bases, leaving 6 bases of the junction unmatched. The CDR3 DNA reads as TGTGCCAGCAGCTTTTGGGACAGGGTGGCTCAGCCCCAGCATTTT. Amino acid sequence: CASSFWDRVAQPQHF.

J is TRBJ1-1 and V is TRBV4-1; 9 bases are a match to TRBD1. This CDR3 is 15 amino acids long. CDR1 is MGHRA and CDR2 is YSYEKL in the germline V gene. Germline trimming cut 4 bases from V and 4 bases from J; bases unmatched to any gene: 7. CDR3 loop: CASSRQGEQGTEAFF. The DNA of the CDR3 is TGCGCCAGCAGCCGACAGGGGGAACAGGGCACTGAAGCTTTCTTT.

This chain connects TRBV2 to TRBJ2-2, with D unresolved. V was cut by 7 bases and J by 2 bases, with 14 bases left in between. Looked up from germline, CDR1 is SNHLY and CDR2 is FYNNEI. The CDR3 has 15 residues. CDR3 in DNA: TGTGCCAGCAAAACCCAAACAGCTAACACCGGGGAGCTGTTTTTT. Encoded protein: CASKTQTANTGELFF.

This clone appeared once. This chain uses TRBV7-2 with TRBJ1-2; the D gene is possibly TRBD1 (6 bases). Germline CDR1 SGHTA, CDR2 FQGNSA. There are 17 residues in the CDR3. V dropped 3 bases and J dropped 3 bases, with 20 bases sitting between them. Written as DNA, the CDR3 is TGTGCCAGCAGCTTCAATTACGGGGGCGCTAATCACTATGGCTACACCTTC. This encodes CASSFNYGGANHYGYTF.

The CDR3 coding sequence is TGTGCCAGCAGCCCCGGGACAACGAACACCGGGGAGCTGTTTTTT. It specifies CASSPGTTNTGELFF. The chain is built from TRBV27 and TRBJ2-2; D perhaps matches TRBD1 (6 bases). V was clipped by 6 bases and J by 0 bases, with 11 bases between them. CDR3 size: 15 residues. Germline CDR1 is MNHEY and CDR2 is SMNVEV (reference sequence).

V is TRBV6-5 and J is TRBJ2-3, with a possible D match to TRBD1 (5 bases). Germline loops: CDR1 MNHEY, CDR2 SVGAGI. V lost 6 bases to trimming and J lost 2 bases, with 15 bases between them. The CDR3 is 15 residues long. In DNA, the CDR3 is TGTGCCAGCAGCCCAGGGCAGGGTGTCACAGATACGCAGTATTTT. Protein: CASSPGQGVTDTQYF.

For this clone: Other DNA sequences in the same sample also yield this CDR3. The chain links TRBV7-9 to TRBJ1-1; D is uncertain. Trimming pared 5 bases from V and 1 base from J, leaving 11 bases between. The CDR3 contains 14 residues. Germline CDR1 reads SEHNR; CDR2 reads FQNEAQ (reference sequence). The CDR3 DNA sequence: TGTGCCAGCAGCCTCCTTGGTGCGAACACTGAAGCTTTCTTT. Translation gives CASSLLGANTEAFF.

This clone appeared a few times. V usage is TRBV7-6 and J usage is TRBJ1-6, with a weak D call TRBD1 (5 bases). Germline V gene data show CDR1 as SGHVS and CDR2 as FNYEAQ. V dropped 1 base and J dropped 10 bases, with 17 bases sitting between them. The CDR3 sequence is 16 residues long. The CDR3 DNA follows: TGTGCCAGCAGCTTAGAAGAGGGGAATTTAAGGTCACCCCTCCACTTT. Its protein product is CASSLEEGNLRSPLHF.

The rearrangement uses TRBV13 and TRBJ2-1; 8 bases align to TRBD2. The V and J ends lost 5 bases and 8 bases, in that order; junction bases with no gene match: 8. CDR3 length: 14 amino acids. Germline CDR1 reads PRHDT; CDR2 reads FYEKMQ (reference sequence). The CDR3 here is CASSAVAGSDEQFF. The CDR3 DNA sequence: TGTGCCAGCAGCGCGGTAGCGGGGAGTGATGAGCAGTTCTTC.

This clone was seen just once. The CDR3 loop is CAARDRENSPLHF. The DNA for the CDR3 is TGTGCCGCAAGGGACAGGGAAAATTCACCCCTCCACTTT. V gene TRBV2 combines with J gene TRBJ1-6, with 9 bases fitting TRBD1. Germline CDR1 and CDR2: SNHLY and FYNNEI. Unmatched junction bases numbered 6, after V lost 11 bases and J lost 7 bases. The length of the CDR3 is 13 residues.

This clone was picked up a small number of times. The CDR3 protein is CASSPETGNTEAFF. CDR3 DNA sequence: TGTGCCAGCAGCCCAGAGACAGGCAACACTGAAGCTTTCTTT. The chain uses TRBV9 and TRBJ1-1; maybe TRBD1 (6 bases). Trimming pared 4 bases from V and 2 bases from J, leaving 12 bases between. CDR3 size: 14 residues. Germline CDR1 reads SGDLS; CDR2 reads YYNGEE.

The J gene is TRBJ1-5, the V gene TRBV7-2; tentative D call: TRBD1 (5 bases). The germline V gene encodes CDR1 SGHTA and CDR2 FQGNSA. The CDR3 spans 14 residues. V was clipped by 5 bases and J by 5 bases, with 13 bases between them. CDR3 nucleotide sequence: TGTGCCAGCAGCGGGCGGCGGGGCGATCAGCCCCAGCATTTT. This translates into CASSGRRGDQPQHF.

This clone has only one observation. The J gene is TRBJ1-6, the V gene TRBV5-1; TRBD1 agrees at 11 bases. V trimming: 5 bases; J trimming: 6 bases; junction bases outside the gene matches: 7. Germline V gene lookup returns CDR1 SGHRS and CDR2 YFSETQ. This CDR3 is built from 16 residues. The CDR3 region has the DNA TGCGCCAGCAGGTCGGGACAGGGGGAGCTTAATTCACCCCTCCACTTT. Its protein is CASRSGQGELNSPLHF.

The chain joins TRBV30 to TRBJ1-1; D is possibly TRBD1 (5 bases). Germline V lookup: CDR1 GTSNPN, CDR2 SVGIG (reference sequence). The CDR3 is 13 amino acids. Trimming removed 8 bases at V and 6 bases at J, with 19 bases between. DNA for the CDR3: TGTGCCGGCTATCGGGACGGGAGTCCTGAAGCTTTCTTT. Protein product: CAGYRDGSPEAFF.

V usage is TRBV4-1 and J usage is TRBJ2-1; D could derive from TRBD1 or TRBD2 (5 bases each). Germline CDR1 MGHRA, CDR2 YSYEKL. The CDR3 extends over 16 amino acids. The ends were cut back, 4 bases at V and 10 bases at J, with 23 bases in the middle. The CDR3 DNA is TGCGCCAGCAGCCCTCACCCGGGACCAGCAAATTCAGAGCAGTTCTTC. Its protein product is CASSPHPGPANSEQFF.

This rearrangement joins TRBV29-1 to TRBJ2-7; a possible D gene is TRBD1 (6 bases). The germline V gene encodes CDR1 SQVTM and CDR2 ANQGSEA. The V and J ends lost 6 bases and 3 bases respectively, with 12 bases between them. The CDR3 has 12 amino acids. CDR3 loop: CSVQGTDYEQYF. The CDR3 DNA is TGCAGCGTGCAGGGGACCGACTACGAGCAGTACTTC.

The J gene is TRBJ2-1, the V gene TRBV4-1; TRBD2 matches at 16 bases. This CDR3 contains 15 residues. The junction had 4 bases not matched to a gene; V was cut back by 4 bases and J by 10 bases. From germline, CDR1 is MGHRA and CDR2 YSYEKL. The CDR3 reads CASSLGLAGGMEQFF. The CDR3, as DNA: TGCGCCAGCAGCCTGGGACTAGCGGGGGGGATGGAGCAGTTCTTC.

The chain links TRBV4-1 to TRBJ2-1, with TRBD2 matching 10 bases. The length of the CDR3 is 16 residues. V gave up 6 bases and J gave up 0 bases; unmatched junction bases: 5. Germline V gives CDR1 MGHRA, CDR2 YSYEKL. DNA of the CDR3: TGCGCCAGCAGACCCAGCGGGGGGGTCTCCTACAATGAGCAGTTCTTC. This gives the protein CASRPSGGVSYNEQFF.